This T cell receptor (beta chain) appears in the sequencing data of a study of T cell repertoires in cytomegalovirus infection. The wider study: Indications of both CMV infection and matching HLA type were provided by public TCR beta signatures.

This clonotype was counted at least ten times. Its antigen is still unknown. TCRdb used MiXCR to reprocess the reads, holding one entry per CDR3 protein. The sample includes fewer than 650,000 distinct CDR3 sequences, roughly 43% seen only once; the top ten take roughly 50%. Germline V gene data show CDR1 as SGHTA and CDR2 as FQGNSA. The CDR3 sequence is 13 residues long. Trimming took 5 bases from V and 6 from J; bases not matched to a gene: 2. Overall study findings and caveats: Predominance within the ex vivo response was attributable to HLA-C-restricted CMV-specific TCR beta clonotypes. Accumulated public TCR beta family frequency recognized individuals carrying CMV together with the relevant HLA.

The TCR comes from a human donor in good health (CMV status not recorded). Some clones in this sample may be carry-over from other donors' samples. The rearrangement joins TRBV7-2 to TRBJ2-3, with 10 bases matching TRBD1. This material consisted of cultured PBMCs, taken from culture after CMV antigen stimulation. CDR3 in amino acids: CASSPDRGDTQYF. The CDR3 bases are TGTGCCAGCAGCCCGGACAGGGGGGATACGCAGTATTTT.